The following is a T cell receptor (beta chain) sequence with its context. This clone came up once. The antigen it binds to is not known. There are no base qualities to consult, and no much larger clone falls within one base. From the cysteine through the phenylalanine, the CDR3 covers 18 amino acids. Kept here is only the CDR3 DNA, which spans 54 bases and is read in frame from base 1. Reading the germline V gene gives CDR1 SGHTA and CDR2 FQGNSA. V is clipped by 4 bases and J by 4 bases, and the sequence between their germline boundaries is 23 bases long. Receptors were amplified or captured by the immunoSEQ multiplex PCR assay. Here the immuneACCESS table is served through TCRdb, limited to in-frame sequences with V and J called. Missing clones are a known gap in these copies; in checked studies unresolved V genes cover under half, and the rest lacks a known reason. This sample has about 33,000 clones in its table, and 84% of those were observed once. The top ten clonotypes cover about 1.3% of the sample.

This sample was taken from a study of T cells in narcolepsy (dated 2018 in TCRdb). About the study as a whole: Healthy control donors were enrolled in the study alongside patients who had narcolepsy type 1 or type 2 (NT1, NT2). Autoreactive T cells targeting hypocretin neuron self-antigens (hypocretin, TRIB2) were sought in narcolepsy patients, and TCR Vbeta sequencing was used to track clonotypes in blood and CSF.

The investigation overall reported the following: According to the report, autoreactive clonotypes were detected serially in the blood of the same patients and of different patients, but not in healthy controls. No sequences matching autoreactive T cell clones were contained in some blood memory CD4+ repertoires from patients and controls. Plots comparing CSF and blood CD4+ T cell clonotypes from the same patient highlighted HCRT-specific and TRIB2-specific autoreactive clonotypes. Numbers of sequenced blood memory CD4+ clonotypes were comparable, with averages of about 41,000 in patients and fewer than 35,000 in controls.

For TCR Vbeta sequencing, memory CD4+ T cells were sorted ex vivo from the peripheral blood of narcolepsy patients and healthy controls. The sequence came from a human donor with narcolepsy. The source material was CD45RA- memory CD4+ T cells from PBMCs. This sample's cell subset or site label indicates: memory T cells sorted ex vivo from peripheral blood. The chain is made from TRBV7-2 and TRBJ1-3; possibly the D gene is TRBD1, per 6 matching bases. The CDR3 region has the sequence CASSSGPVSGVTGNTIYF. In nucleotide form, the sequence is TGTGCCAGCAGCTCCGGTCCGGTCTCAGGGGTTACAGGAAACACCATATATTTT.